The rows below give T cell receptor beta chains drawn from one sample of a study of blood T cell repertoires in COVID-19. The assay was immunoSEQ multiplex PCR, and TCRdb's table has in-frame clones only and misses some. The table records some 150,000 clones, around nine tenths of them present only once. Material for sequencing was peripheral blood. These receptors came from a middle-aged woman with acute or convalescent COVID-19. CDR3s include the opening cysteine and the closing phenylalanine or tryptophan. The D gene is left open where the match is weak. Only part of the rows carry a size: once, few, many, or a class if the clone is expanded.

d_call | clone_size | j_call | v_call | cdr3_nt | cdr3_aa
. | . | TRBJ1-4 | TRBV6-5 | TGTGCCAGCAGTTACTCGACCGGGCGGGGATGGGAAAAACTGTTTTTT | CASSYSTGRGWEKLFF
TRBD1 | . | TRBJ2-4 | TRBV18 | TGTGCCAGCCGAGGACAGGAGAGGAACATTCAGTACTTC | CASRGQERNIQYF
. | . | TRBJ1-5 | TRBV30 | TGTGCCTGGAGTGTAACGGGCAATCAGCCCCAGCATTTT | CAWSVTGNQPQHF
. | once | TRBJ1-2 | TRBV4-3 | TGCGCCAGCAGCCAAATTCAGGCTAACTATGGCTACACCTTC | CASSQIQANYGYTF
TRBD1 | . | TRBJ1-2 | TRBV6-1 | TGTGCAGTAATGGGGGACAGCTATGGCTACACCTTC | CAVMGDSYGYTF
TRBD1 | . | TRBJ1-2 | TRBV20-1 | TGCAGTGCTAGTAAGGACAGGGCGTACTATGGCTACACCTTC | CSASKDRAYYGYTF
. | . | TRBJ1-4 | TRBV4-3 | TGCGCCAGCAGCCAATGGGGGGACAATGAAAAACTGTTTTTT | CASSQWGDNEKLFF
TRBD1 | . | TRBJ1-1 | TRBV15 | TGTGCCACCGTCCGGGACAGGGGAAGAGCTTTCTTT | CATVRDRGRAFF
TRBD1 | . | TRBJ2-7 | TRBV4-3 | TGCGCCAGCAGCCAAGATCCGGGGACAGGGGCCTTCGAGCAGTACTTC | CASSQDPGTGAFEQYF
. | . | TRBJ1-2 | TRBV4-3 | TGCGCCAGCAGCCTGGCGGGGAGCTCGGGGAAGGGCTACACCTTC | CASSLAGSSGKGYTF
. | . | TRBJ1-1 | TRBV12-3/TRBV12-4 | TGTGCCAGCAGCCAGCAGGGGCCGCTGGGAGCTTTCTTT | CASSQQGPLGAFF
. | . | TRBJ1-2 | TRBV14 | TGTGCCAGCAGCCAAGAAAATGTCTTGGGCTACACCTTC | CASSQENVLGYTF
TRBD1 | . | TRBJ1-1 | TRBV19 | TGTGCCAGTAGTTCCGGGACAGGGAGGTGGGTGAACACTGAAGCTTTCTTT | CASSSGTGRWVNTEAFF
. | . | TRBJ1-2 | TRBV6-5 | TGTGCCAGCCGGGACAATTATGGCTACACCTTC | CASRDNYGYTF
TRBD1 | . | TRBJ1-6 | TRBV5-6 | TGTGCCAGCAGCCACTCGGGACAGGGAAATAATTCACCCCTCCACTTT | CASSHSGQGNNSPLHF
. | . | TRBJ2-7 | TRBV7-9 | TGTGCCAGCAGCCACCCTGACAGAAAGAGCGACGAGCAGTACTTC | CASSHPDRKSDEQYF
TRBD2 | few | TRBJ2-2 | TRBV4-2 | TGTGCCAGCAGCCAAGAGTTCCTAGCGGGAGTAGCGGAGCTGTTTTTT | CASSQEFLAGVAELFF
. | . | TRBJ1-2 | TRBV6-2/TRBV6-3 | TGTGCCAGCAGTTACTTCGGGGGTGATGGCTACACCTTC | CASSYFGGDGYTF
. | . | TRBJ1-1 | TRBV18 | TGTGCCAGCTCACCCGGGACAACCGGCACTGAAGCTTTCTTT | CASSPGTTGTEAFF
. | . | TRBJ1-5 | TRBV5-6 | TGTGCCAGCAGCTTGGGACAGTTCAATCAGCCCCAGCATTTT | CASSLGQFNQPQHF
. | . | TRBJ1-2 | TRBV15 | TGTGCCACCAGCAAGGACATCTATGGCTACACCTTC | CATSKDIYGYTF
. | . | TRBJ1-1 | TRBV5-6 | TGTGCCAGCAGCTTGGCGGGGGGGCGCGTGGCTGAAGCTTTCTTT | CASSLAGGRVAEAFF
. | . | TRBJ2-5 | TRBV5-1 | TGCGCCAGCAGCTTGGTGAGGGGGCAAGAGACCCAGTACTTC | CASSLVRGQETQYF
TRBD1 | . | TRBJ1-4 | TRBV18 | TGTGCCAGCTCCCCGGGGACAGCGGTTTCTGAAAAACTGTTTTTT | CASSPGTAVSEKLFF
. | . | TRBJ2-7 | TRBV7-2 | TGTGTCAGCAGCGAACTCTGGGGCCACGAGCAGTACTTC | CVSSELWGHEQYF
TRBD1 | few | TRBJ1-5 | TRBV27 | TGTGCCAGCAGGAGGACAGGGATTCATAGCAATCAGCCCCAGCATTTT | CASRRTGIHSNQPQHF
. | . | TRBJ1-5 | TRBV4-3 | TGCGCCAGCAGCCAAGAAACCCGGGGTCAGCCCCAGCATTTT | CASSQETRGQPQHF
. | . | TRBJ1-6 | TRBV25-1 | TGTGCCAGCAGTCGCAGGGAAGGTTCACCCCTCCACTTT | CASSRREGSPLHF
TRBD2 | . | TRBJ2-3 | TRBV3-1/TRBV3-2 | TGTGCCAGCACGACTAGCGGGGCGGGGGCAAATACGCAGTATTTT | CASTTSGAGANTQYF